The 11 T cell receptor beta chains below all came from one sample that was sequenced in a study of graft-versus-host responses after intestinal transplantation. Profiling relied on immunoSEQ multiplex PCR, and the TCRdb table lists in-frame clones only, not all of them. The sample holds 100,000 or so clones, roughly 92% seen once. Their antigens remain unidentified. The source material was unstimulated CD4+ T cells sorted from spleen or lymph node cells, sampled before intestinal transplant. The receptors were gathered from a human donor who received an intestinal transplant.

The chain has TRBV6-1 and TRBJ1-1, with TRBD1 as a possible D gene (6 bases). Trimming removed 3 bases from V and 1 base from J, with 6 bases in between. CDR1 is MNHNS, CDR2 SASEGT, per germline. The CDR3 length is 13 residues. CDR3 sequence: CASSDRGNTEAFF. CDR3 coding DNA: TGTGCCAGCAGTGACAGGGGGAACACTGAAGCTTTCTTT.

The chain uses TRBV7-9 and TRBJ2-5; TRBD1 matches 7 bases. Germline loops: CDR1 SEHNR, CDR2 FQNEAQ (reference sequence). This CDR3 has 14 residues. With V trimmed by 5 bases and J by 7 bases, 10 bases remained unmatched. The CDR3: CASSLDRVLGTQYF. The CDR3 DNA is TGTGCCAGCAGCCTAGACAGGGTTTTAGGGACCCAGTACTTC. Full variable domain (remainder filled in from reference TRBV7-9 and TRBJ2-5): DTGVSQNPRHKITKRGQNVTFRCDPISEHNRLYWYRQTLGQGPEFLTYFQNEAQLEKSRLLSDRFSAERPKGSFSTLEIQRTEQGDSAMYLCASSLDRVLGTQYFGPGTRLLVL.

This chain uses TRBV27 with TRBJ2-7; 9 bases are a match to TRBD2. The CDR3 totals 15 residues. CDR1 and CDR2 from the germline V gene are MNHEY and SMNVEV (reference sequence). The junction had 11 bases not matched to a gene; V was cut back by 8 bases and J by 3 bases. CDR3 protein: CASGDSGSLGYEQYF. The DNA for the CDR3 is TGTGCCAGCGGGGATAGCGGGAGTTTGGGCTACGAGCAGTACTTC.

The gene calls are TRBV9 and TRBJ1-1; D ambiguous. This CDR3 contains 14 residues. The V gene's germline CDR1 is SGDLS and CDR2 YYNGEE. The germline V and J ends were trimmed by 0 bases and 1 base, with 7 bases remaining between them. The CDR3: CASSVGGKNTEAFF. The CDR3 bases are TGTGCCAGCAGCGTAGGCGGTAAGAACACTGAAGCTTTCTTT.

V gene TRBV4-1 combines with J gene TRBJ2-6, with 7 positions matching TRBD2. The junction had 5 bases not matched to a gene; V was cut back by 3 bases and J by 0 bases. The germline CDR1 and CDR2 sequences are MGHRA and YSYEKL. This CDR3 comprises 17 residues. Written as DNA, the CDR3 is TGCGCCAGCAGCCACCAGGGCGGGGGCTCTGGGGCCAACGTCCTGACTTTC. Protein product: CASSHQGGGSGANVLTF.

The chain has TRBV13 and TRBJ2-3; 7 bases match TRBD2. The germline V gene encodes CDR1 PRHDT and CDR2 FYEKMQ (reference sequence). With V trimmed by 5 bases and J by 0 bases, 8 bases remained unmatched. There are 16 residues in the CDR3. The CDR3 loop is CASSPYREESTDTQYF. CDR3 sequence (DNA): TGTGCCAGCAGCCCCTATCGGGAGGAGAGCACAGATACGCAGTATTTT.

This clone was counted once. The gene calls are TRBV5-1 and TRBJ2-1, with 14 bases identical to TRBD2. The CDR3 contains 17 residues. The junction had 0 bases not matched to a gene; V was cut back by 0 bases and J by 1 base. CDR1 and CDR2 (germline): SGHRS, YFSETQ. CDR3 protein: CASSLGLAGGSYNEQFF. The CDR3 nucleotides are TGCGCCAGCAGCTTGGGACTAGCGGGGGGGTCCTACAATGAGCAGTTCTTC. Variable domain in full (rest from reference TRBV5-1 and TRBJ2-1): KAGVTQTPRYLIKTRGQQVTLSCSPISGHRSVSWYQQTPGQGLQFLFEYFSETQRNKGNFPGRFSGRQFSNSRSEMNVSTLELGDSALYLCASSLGLAGGSYNEQFFGPGTRLTVL.

CDR3: CSAHYRSSYNEQFF. In DNA form, the CDR3 reads TGCAGCGCTCACTACCGGAGCTCCTACAATGAGCAGTTCTTC. V usage is TRBV29-1 and J usage is TRBJ2-1, with D unresolved. Per germline, CDR1 SQVTM and CDR2 ANQGSEA. This CDR3 has 14 amino acids. Trimming removed 7 bases from V and 0 bases from J, with 13 bases in between.

The chain combines TRBV4-3 with TRBJ2-5; 9 nucleotides align to TRBD2. CDR3 size: 18 residues. V gave up 1 base and J gave up 2 bases; unmatched junction bases: 11. Germline CDR1 LGHNA, CDR2 YSLEER. The CDR3 DNA sequence: TGCGCCAGCAGCCAAGCCGGGGCGGCTAGCGGGAATCAAGAGACCCAGTACTTC. It specifies CASSQAGAASGNQETQYF.

This chain links TRBV6-1 with TRBJ2-7; 7 nucleotides agree with TRBD1. Germline trimming cut 8 bases from V and 3 bases from J; bases unmatched to any gene: 13. CDR3 length: 15 residues. Germline assignment: CDR1 MNHNS and CDR2 SASEGT. The CDR3 bases are TGTGCCAGCGACCGGCCCGGGACAGTTCTCTACGAGCAGTACTTC. Protein: CASDRPGTVLYEQYF.

The chain combines TRBV6-5 with TRBJ2-7, with 7 bases fitting TRBD1. Per germline, CDR1 MNHEY and CDR2 SVGAGI. The CDR3 runs to 13 residues. The ends lost 6 bases at V and 2 bases at J; junction bases unmatched: 4. The CDR3 DNA reads TGTGCCAGCAGACAGGGGTGGACCTACGAGCAGTACTTC. This gives the protein CASRQGWTYEQYF.